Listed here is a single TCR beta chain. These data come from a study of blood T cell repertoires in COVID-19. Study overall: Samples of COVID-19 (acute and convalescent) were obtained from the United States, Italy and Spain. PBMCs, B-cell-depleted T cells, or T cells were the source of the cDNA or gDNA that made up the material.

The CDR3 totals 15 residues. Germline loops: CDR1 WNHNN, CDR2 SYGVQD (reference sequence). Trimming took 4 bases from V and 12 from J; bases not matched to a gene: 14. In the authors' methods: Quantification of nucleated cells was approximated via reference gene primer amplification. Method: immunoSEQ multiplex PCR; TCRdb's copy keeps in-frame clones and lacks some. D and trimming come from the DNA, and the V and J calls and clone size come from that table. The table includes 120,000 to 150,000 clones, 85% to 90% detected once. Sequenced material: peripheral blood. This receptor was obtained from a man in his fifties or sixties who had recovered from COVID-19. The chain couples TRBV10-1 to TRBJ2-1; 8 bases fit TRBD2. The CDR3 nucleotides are TGCGCCAGCAGTGCCGAAGCGGGCGGGGGGTCGCGGCAGTTCTTC. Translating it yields CASSAEAGGGSRQFF.